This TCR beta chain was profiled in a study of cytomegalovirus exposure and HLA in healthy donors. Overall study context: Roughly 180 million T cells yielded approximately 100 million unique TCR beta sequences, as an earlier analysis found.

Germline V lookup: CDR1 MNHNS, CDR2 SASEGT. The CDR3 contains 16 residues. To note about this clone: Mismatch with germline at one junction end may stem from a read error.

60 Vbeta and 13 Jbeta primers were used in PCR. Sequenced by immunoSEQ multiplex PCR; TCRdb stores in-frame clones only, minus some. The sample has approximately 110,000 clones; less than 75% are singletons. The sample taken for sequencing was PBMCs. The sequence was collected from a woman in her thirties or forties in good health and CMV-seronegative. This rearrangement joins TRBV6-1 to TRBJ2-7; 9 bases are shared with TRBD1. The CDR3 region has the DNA TGTGCCAGCAGCGAAGCCGGGACAGGGACATCATACGAGCAGTACTTC. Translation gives CASSEAGTGTSYEQYF.